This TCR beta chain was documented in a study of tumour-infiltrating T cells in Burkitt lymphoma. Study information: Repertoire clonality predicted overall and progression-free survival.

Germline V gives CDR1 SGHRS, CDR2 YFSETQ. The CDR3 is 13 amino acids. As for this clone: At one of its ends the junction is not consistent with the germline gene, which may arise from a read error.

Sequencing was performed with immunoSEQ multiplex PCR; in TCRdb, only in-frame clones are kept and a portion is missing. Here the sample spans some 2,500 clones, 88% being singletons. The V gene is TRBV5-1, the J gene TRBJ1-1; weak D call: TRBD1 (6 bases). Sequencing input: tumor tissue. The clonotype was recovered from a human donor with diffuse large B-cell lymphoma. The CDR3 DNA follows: TGCGCTAGCAGCTTGGGGGCAGTCACTGAAGCTTTCTTT. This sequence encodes CASSLGAVTEAFF.